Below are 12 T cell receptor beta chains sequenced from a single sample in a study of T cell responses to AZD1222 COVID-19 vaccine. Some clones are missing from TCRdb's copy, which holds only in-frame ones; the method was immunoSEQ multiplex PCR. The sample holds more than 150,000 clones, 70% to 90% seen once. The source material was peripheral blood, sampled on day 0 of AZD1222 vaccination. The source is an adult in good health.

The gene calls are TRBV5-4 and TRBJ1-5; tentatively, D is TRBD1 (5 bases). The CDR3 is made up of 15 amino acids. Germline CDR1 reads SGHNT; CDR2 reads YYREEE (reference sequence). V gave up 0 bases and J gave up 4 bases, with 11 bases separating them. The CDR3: CASSLAGAGNQPQHF. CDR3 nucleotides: TGTGCCAGCAGCTTGGCTGGGGCCGGGAATCAGCCCCAGCATTTT.

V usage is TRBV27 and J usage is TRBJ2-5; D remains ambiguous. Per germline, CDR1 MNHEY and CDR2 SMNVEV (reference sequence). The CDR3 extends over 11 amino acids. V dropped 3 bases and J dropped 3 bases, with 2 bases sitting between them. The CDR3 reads CASSFKETQYF. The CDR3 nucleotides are TGTGCCAGCAGTTTTAAAGAGACCCAGTACTTC.

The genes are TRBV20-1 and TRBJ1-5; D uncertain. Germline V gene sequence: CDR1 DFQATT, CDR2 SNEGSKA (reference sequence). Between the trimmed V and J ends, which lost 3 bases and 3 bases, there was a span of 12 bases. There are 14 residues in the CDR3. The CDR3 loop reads CSASHPSDNQPQHF. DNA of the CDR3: TGCAGTGCTAGTCACCCCAGCGACAATCAGCCCCAGCATTTT.

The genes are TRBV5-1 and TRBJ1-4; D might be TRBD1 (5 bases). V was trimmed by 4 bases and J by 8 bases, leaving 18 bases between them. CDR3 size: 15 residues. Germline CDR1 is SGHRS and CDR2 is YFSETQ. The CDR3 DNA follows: TGCGCCAGCAGCCCGGAGGGCCAGGGCTACGAAAAACTGTTTTTT. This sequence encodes CASSPEGQGYEKLFF.

The DNA for the CDR3 is TGTGCCAGCAGCTCGGCGGGGGGCCGTACTGAAGCTTTCTTT. It codes for CASSSAGGRTEAFF. The chain joins TRBV7-2 to TRBJ1-1; D is perhaps TRBD1 (6 bases). CDR3 length: 14 residues. With 4 bases removed from V and 5 bases from J, the gap between germline ends came to 14 bases. CDR1 and CDR2 (germline): SGHTA, FQGNSA.

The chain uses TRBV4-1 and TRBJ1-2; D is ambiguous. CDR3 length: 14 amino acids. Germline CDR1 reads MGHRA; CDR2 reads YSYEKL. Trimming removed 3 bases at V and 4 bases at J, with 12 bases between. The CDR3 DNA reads TGCGCCAGCAGCCACGTCCCTCGGGCCTATGGCTACACCTTC. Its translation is CASSHVPRAYGYTF.

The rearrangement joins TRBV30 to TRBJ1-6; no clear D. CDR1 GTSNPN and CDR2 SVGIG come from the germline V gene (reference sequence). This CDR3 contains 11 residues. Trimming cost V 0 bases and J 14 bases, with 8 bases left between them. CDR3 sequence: CAWSVSQSLHF. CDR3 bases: TGTGCCTGGAGTGTGTCCCAGTCCCTCCACTTT.

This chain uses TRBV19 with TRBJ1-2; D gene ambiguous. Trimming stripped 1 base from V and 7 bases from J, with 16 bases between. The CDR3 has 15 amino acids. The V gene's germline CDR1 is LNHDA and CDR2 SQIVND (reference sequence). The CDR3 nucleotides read TGTGCCAGTAGTATAGCCCCCGAAAGGGTTTCTGGCTACACCTTC. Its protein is CASSIAPERVSGYTF.

The CDR3 sequence is CASKGGTSDRDEQYF. CDR3 nucleotides: TGTGCCAGCAAAGGCGGGACCTCCGATCGGGACGAGCAGTACTTC. The chain employs TRBV7-6 and TRBJ2-7, with a tentative D call TRBD2 (6 bases). Germline CDR1 SGHVS, CDR2 FNYEAQ. Trimming left V 7 bases short and J 5 bases short, with 21 bases between. The CDR3 is 15 residues long.

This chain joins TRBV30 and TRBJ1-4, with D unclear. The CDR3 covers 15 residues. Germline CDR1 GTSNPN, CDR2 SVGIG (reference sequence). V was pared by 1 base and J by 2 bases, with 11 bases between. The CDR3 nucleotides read TGTGCCTGGAGTGCTATCGAGAGGACTAATGAAAAACTGTTTTTT. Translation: CAWSAIERTNEKLFF.

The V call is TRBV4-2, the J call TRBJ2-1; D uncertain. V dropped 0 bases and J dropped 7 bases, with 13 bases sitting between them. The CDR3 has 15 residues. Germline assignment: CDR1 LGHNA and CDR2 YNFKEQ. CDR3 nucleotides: TGTGCCAGCAGCCAAGATCCCTCGCGGCCTAATGAGCAGTTCTTC. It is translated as CASSQDPSRPNEQFF.

The CDR3 DNA follows: TGTGCCAGCAGCTTACTACAGAGACCCTACAATGAGCAGTTCTTC. This gives the protein CASSLLQRPYNEQFF. The rearrangement joins TRBV11-1 to TRBJ2-1; D not resolved. CDR1 is SGHAT and CDR2 is FQDESV in the germline V gene (reference sequence). The ends were cut back, 2 bases at V and 2 bases at J, with 10 bases in the middle. This CDR3 is 15 amino acids long.